The 27 T cell receptor beta chains reported below all come from one sample, sequenced in a study of T cells in Graves' hyperthyroidism and ophthalmopathy. From RNA transcripts, TCR beta CDR3 regions were amplified. RT-PCR in the first round (using the HTBI primer set) targeted the TCR CDR3. TCRdb reanalysed the multiplex PCR reads using MiXCR and keeps one entry per CDR3 protein. The sample carries hundreds of thousands of distinct CDR3 sequences, 16% recorded once. Sequencing input: blood. These receptors originate from a woman under 40 with Graves' hyperthyroidism.

This clonotype was recorded many times. The chain joins TRBV28 to TRBJ2-7, with D possibly matching TRBD2 (6 bases). This CDR3 is 11 amino acids long. Deletions cut 6 bases from V and 3 bases from J, with 6 bases between. In germline, CDR1 is MDHEN, CDR2 SYDVKM. The CDR3 coding sequence is TGTGCCAGCAGGACTAGCTACGAGCAGTACTTC. The encoded protein is CASRTSYEQYF.

The genes are TRBV19 and TRBJ2-2; the match to TRBD2 covers 9 bases. Trimming took 5 bases from V and 6 from J; bases not matched to a gene: 10. From germline, CDR1 is LNHDA and CDR2 SQIVND (reference sequence). This CDR3 has 16 amino acids. DNA for the CDR3: TGTGCCAGTAGTCCGAATAGCGGGAGAGGGTCCGGGGAGCTGTTTTTT. This translates into CASSPNSGRGSGELFF.

This clonotype came up a few times. V and J are TRBV6-2 or TRBV6-3 and TRBJ1-5; the D gene is possibly TRBD1 (5 bases). The CDR3 is 15 residues long. Germline V gives CDR1 MNHEY, CDR2 SVGEGT. The germline V and J ends were trimmed by 6 bases and 0 bases, with 12 bases remaining between them. The CDR3 here is CASRGPNDSNQPQHF. DNA for the CDR3: TGTGCCAGCAGGGGACCAAACGATAGCAATCAGCCCCAGCATTTT.

The CDR3 DNA follows: TGCAGTGCTCCCGCGCGGACAGCTAATGAAAAACTGTTTTTT. Its translation: CSAPARTANEKLFF. The chain employs TRBV20-1 and TRBJ1-4, with D perhaps matching TRBD1 (6 bases). The CDR3 length is 14 residues. Trimming stripped 5 bases from V and 3 bases from J, with 13 bases between. Looked up from germline, CDR1 is DFQATT and CDR2 is SNEGSKA (reference sequence).

This clonotype has a count of ten or more. The chain uses TRBV6-1 and TRBJ2-2; 7 nucleotides agree with TRBD1. The V and J ends lost 6 bases and 3 bases, in that order; junction bases with no gene match: 4. The germline gives CDR1 MNHNS, CDR2 SASEGT. The CDR3 sequence is 14 residues long. The CDR3 is CASRATGHTGELFF. The CDR3 bases are TGTGCCAGCAGGGCGACAGGGCACACCGGGGAGCTGTTTTTT.

This clonotype has a count of ten or more. J is TRBJ1-2 and V is TRBV28; D gene unclear. Germline V gene sequence: CDR1 MDHEN, CDR2 SYDVKM. The V end lost 3 bases, the J end lost 4 bases, and 9 bases lay between the germline ends. CDR3 length: 13 residues. CDR3 residues: CASSLTAAYGYTF. CDR3 nucleotides: TGTGCCAGCAGTTTGACTGCAGCCTATGGCTACACCTTC.

The V and J genes are TRBV20-1 and TRBJ1-5, with D possibly being TRBD1 (6 bases). The CDR3 is 12 residues long. Germline CDR1 is DFQATT and CDR2 is SNEGSKA (reference sequence). Trimming took off 5 bases at V and 4 bases at J, with 9 bases between the two ends. In DNA form, the CDR3 reads TGCAGTGCTGCGGACAGAAATCAGCCCCAGCATTTT. Its protein is CSAADRNQPQHF.

In this sample, this clonotype turned up a few times. The CDR3 nucleotides are TGTGCCAGCAGACGGGTGGAGCAGGGAAAGCTGTTTTTT. Translating it yields CASRRVEQGKLFF. The chain combines TRBV2 with TRBJ2-2; D perhaps matches TRBD1 (5 bases). CDR1 SNHLY and CDR2 FYNNEI come from the germline V gene. This CDR3 spans 13 amino acids. V was pared by 6 bases and J by 12 bases, with 17 bases between.

The rearrangement joins TRBV9 to TRBJ2-1, with D possibly TRBD1 on 6 matching bases. Germline lookup yields CDR1 SGDLS and CDR2 YYNGEE. The V and J ends lost 4 bases and 0 bases respectively, with 11 bases between them. The CDR3 sequence is 15 residues long. The CDR3 nucleotides are TGTGCCAGCAGCTACGGGACAACCTCCTACAATGAGCAGTTCTTC. It codes for CASSYGTTSYNEQFF. Based on the CDR3 plus reference TRBV9 and TRBJ2-1, the full variable domain is DSGVTQTPKHLITATGQRVTLRCSPRSGDLSVYWYQQSLDQGLQFLIQYYNGEERAKGNILERFSAQQFPDLHSELNLSSLELGDSALYFCASSYGTTSYNEQFFGPGTRLTVL.

The chain is built from TRBV18 and TRBJ1-2, with D possibly being TRBD1 (5 bases). Trimming shortened V by 3 bases and J by 2 bases, and 10 bases separated the two germline ends. CDR3 size: 14 residues. From germline, CDR1 is KGHSH and CDR2 LQKENI. The CDR3 region has the DNA TGTGCCAGCTCACCTGCAGGGCCCAACTATGGCTACACCTTC. This codes for CASSPAGPNYGYTF.

This chain links TRBV5-1 with TRBJ2-7; possible D gene TRBD1, 6 bases. The V gene's germline CDR1 is SGHRS and CDR2 YFSETQ. Trimming stripped 1 base from V and 1 base from J, with 15 bases between. There are 16 residues in the CDR3. CDR3 in amino acids: CASSLNFDRQSYEQYF. In DNA form, the CDR3 reads TGCGCCAGCAGCTTGAATTTTGACAGGCAATCCTACGAGCAGTACTTC.

This clonotype showed up many times. The chain carries TRBV3-1 and TRBJ2-1, with 11 bases lining up with TRBD2. The V and J ends lost 4 bases and 0 bases, in that order; junction bases with no gene match: 2. The CDR3 has 16 residues. CDR1 is LGHDT, CDR2 YNNKEL, per germline (reference sequence). The CDR3 region has the DNA TGTGCCAGCAGCCCGGGACTAGCGGCCTCCTACAATGAGCAGTTCTTC. This sequence encodes CASSPGLAASYNEQFF.

A few counts support this clonotype. The genes are TRBV28 and TRBJ2-7; no reliable D call. The CDR3 totals 14 residues. With 3 bases removed from V and 3 bases from J, the gap between germline ends came to 12 bases. The germline gives CDR1 MDHEN, CDR2 SYDVKM. The CDR3 region is CASSFGLVNYEQYF. In DNA, the CDR3 is TGTGCCAGCAGTTTTGGGCTAGTTAACTACGAGCAGTACTTC.

This sequence joins TRBV20-1 and TRBJ2-7; possibly TRBD2 for D (6 bases). V lost 1 base and J lost 7, with 11 bases in between. CDR3 size: 12 residues. Germline CDR1 is DFQATT and CDR2 is SNEGSKA (reference sequence). The CDR3 nucleotides are TGCAGTGCTAGAGTCCCCGCGGGGGAGCAGTACTTC. Translation: CSARVPAGEQYF.

This clonotype has just a few counts. The rearrangement links TRBV6-4 to TRBJ2-3; D remains unclear. The CDR3 has 13 residues. Trimming shortened V by 6 bases and J by 6 bases, and 13 bases separated the two germline ends. The germline V gene has CDR1 MRHNA and CDR2 SNTAGT. CDR3 loop: CASSSRVGDTQYF. CDR3 nucleotides: TGTGCCAGCAGCAGTCGGGTAGGGGATACGCAGTATTTT.

This clonotype came up many times. V is TRBV7-2 and J is TRBJ1-5; D uncertain. Trimming pared 4 bases from V and 2 bases from J, leaving 12 bases between. The CDR3 totals 15 residues. Per the germline V gene, CDR1 is SGHTA and CDR2 is FQGNSA. The CDR3 DNA sequence: TGTGCCAGCAGCTCCTGGGATACTGGCAATCAGCCCCAGCATTTT. The encoded protein is CASSSWDTGNQPQHF.

This clonotype was counted between two and nine times. The chain has TRBV13 and TRBJ2-1; 7 bases fit TRBD2. This CDR3 is 15 amino acids long. Per the germline V gene, CDR1 is PRHDT and CDR2 is FYEKMQ (reference sequence). Trimming removed 2 bases from V and 6 bases from J; junction bases left unmatched: 7. CDR3 region: CASSLIREASNEQFF. CDR3 in DNA: TGTGCCAGCAGCTTAATTCGGGAGGCTAGCAATGAGCAGTTCTTC.

This clonotype has just one count. Mismatch with germline at one junction end may stem from a read error. The chain uses TRBV19 and TRBJ2-1; D uncertain. The CDR3 has 15 residues. CDR1 is LNHDA, CDR2 SQIVND, per germline (reference sequence). The CDR3 DNA reads as TGTGCCGGTAGTATTCAGGACCAGCCCTACAATGAGCAGTTCTTC. It is translated as CAGSIQDQPYNEQFF. Using reference TRBV19 and TRBJ2-1 for the parts outside the CDR3, the full variable domain is DGGITQSPKYLFRKEGQNVTLSCEQNLNHDAMYWYRQDPGQGLRLIYYSQIVNDFQKGDIAEGYSVSREKKESFPLTVTSAQKNPTAFYLCAGSIQDQPYNEQFFGPGTRLTVL.

The rearrangement joins TRBV20-1 to TRBJ2-3; 10 positions match TRBD2. The germline V gene encodes CDR1 DFQATT and CDR2 SNEGSKA (reference sequence). The V gene end was trimmed by 5 bases and the J gene end by 5 bases; junction bases not matched to a gene: 10. The CDR3 covers 15 residues. For the CDR3, the DNA is TGCAGTGCTCGAGTACTAGCGGGGTCTATAGATACGCAGTATTTT. The encoded protein is CSARVLAGSIDTQYF.

The chain uses TRBV20-1 and TRBJ2-5, with D possibly TRBD2 on 6 matching bases. The CDR3 has 15 amino acids. The V and J ends lost 6 bases and 4 bases respectively, with 21 bases between them. Per germline, CDR1 DFQATT and CDR2 SNEGSKA (reference sequence). The CDR3 spells CSAQNSGDPRETQYF. In DNA form, the CDR3 reads TGCAGTGCCCAAAATAGCGGAGACCCTCGAGAGACCCAGTACTTC.

The J gene is TRBJ2-3, the V gene TRBV12-5; tentatively, D is TRBD1 or TRBD2 (5 bases each). This CDR3 region has 14 residues. Germline V lookup: CDR1 LGHNT, CDR2 FRNRAP. V lost 1 base, J lost 4 bases, and 9 bases lay in between. The CDR3 here is CASGLGDRPDTQYF. The CDR3 coding sequence is TGTGCTAGTGGTTTGGGGGACCGCCCAGATACGCAGTATTTT.

This clonotype has ten or more counts. This chain links TRBV2 with TRBJ2-7; D call uncertain. Trimming took 4 bases from V and 4 from J, leaving 14 bases between them. In germline, CDR1 is SNHLY, CDR2 FYNNEI. The CDR3 extends over 14 amino acids. The CDR3 region is CASSGPFPTYEQYF. The DNA of the CDR3 is TGTGCCAGCAGTGGACCCTTCCCAACATACGAGCAGTACTTC.

V gene TRBV2 combines with J gene TRBJ2-7, with 12 bases that match TRBD2. The CDR3 contains 13 residues. CDR1 and CDR2 (germline): SNHLY, FYNNEI. V trimming: 9 bases; J trimming: 3 bases; junction bases outside the gene matches: 3. The DNA of the CDR3 is TGTGCCAGTGGGACTAGCGGGTTCTACGAGCAGTACTTC. This translates into CASGTSGFYEQYF.

The J gene is TRBJ1-6, the V gene TRBV5-1, with D hard to call. Germline CDR1 reads SGHRS; CDR2 reads YFSETQ. The CDR3 totals 12 residues. Trimming pared 4 bases from V and 9 bases from J, leaving 8 bases between. The CDR3 is CASSLGASPLHF. The CDR3 bases are TGCGCCAGCAGCCTCGGAGCTTCACCCCTCCACTTT.

This clonotype showed up just a few times. CDR3 residues: CASSQYRLETQYF. The DNA for the CDR3 is TGTGCCAGCAGCCAATATCGTTTGGAGACCCAGTACTTC. The V and J genes are TRBV3-1 and TRBJ2-5; D not resolved. Trimming removed 2 bases at V and 5 bases at J, with 9 bases between. Germline V gene data show CDR1 as LGHDT and CDR2 as YNNKEL (reference sequence). The CDR3 length is 13 residues.

The chain is built from TRBV29-1 and TRBJ1-3, with a tentative D call TRBD1 (6 bases). Germline CDR1 and CDR2: SQVTM and ANQGSEA. This CDR3 region has 14 residues. V shed 0 bases and J shed 5 bases, with 11 bases lying between them. CDR3 loop: CSVEEATGRNTIYF. CDR3 sequence (DNA): TGCAGCGTTGAAGAAGCGACAGGCCGAAACACCATATATTTT.

This clonotype occurred many times. V and J are TRBV6-1 and TRBJ2-5, with a possible D match to TRBD1 (5 bases). This CDR3 region has 13 residues. Germline values: CDR1 MNHNS, CDR2 SASEGT. V was clipped by 3 bases and J by 4 bases, with 9 bases between them. CDR3 nucleotide sequence: TGTGCCAGCAGTGATAAAGGGGCAGAGACCCAGTACTTC. It yields the protein CASSDKGAETQYF.